This TCR beta chain came from a study of beta chain features in type 1 diabetes. V lost 0 bases and J lost 9; bases outside the gene matches: 2. The CDR3 runs to 13 residues. Germline V gene lookup returns CDR1 LGHNA and CDR2 YNFKEQ. General observations from the study: VDJ junctions sequenced from type 1 diabetes patients showed fewer insertions and more deletions. Although PCR might favor shorter templates, it would do so equally in patients and controls.

CD4+ naive, central memory, regulatory and stem cell-like memory cells were sorted via CD45RO/CCR7/CD25/CD127/CD95/CD27. As regards this clone: As yet, its antigen is unknown.

The sequenced template was cDNA made from the entire isolated RNA. An average of approximately 4 million reads was obtained for naive, central memory and regulatory T cell samples. Method: immunoSEQ multiplex PCR; TCRdb's copy keeps in-frame clones and lacks some. In the table there are 300,000 to 400,000 clones, around 8% of which are singletons. The sample was central memory CD4+ T cells from blood. The chain joins TRBV4-2 to TRBJ2-1, with 7 bases matching TRBD2. The receptor was isolated from a woman younger than 35 in good health. CDR3 nucleotide sequence: TGTGCCAGCAGCCAAGATGGCGGGGGTGAGCAGTTCTTC. Its translation is CASSQDGGGEQFF.